Each of the 18 T cell receptor beta chains below was sequenced from the same sample in a study of OX40 agonist ivuxolimab in advanced cancers. Measured with immunoSEQ multiplex PCR; TCRdb has only the in-frame clones, and not every one. The table shows 90,000 to 100,000 clones, with 80% to 90% occurring only once. This specimen was CD4+ or CD8+ T cells sorted from blood, taken in a trial of the OX40 agonist ivuxolimab. The receptors derive from an adult with an advanced solid tumor such as melanoma, head and neck, liver or kidney cancer.

The V call is TRBV5-1, the J call TRBJ1-1; no clear D. The CDR3 spans 14 residues. CDR1 and CDR2 (germline): SGHRS, YFSETQ. Trimming left V 0 bases short and J 3 bases short, with 9 bases between. The CDR3 sequence: CASSLGVGDTEAFF. Here the CDR3 DNA reads TGCGCCAGCAGCTTGGGGGTTGGGGACACTGAAGCTTTCTTT. Drawing the rest from reference TRBV5-1 and TRBJ1-1, the complete variable domain is KAGVTQTPRYLIKTRGQQVTLSCSPISGHRSVSWYQQTPGQGLQFLFEYFSETQRNKGNFPGRFSGRQFSNSRSEMNVSTLELGDSALYLCASSLGVGDTEAFFGQGTRLTVV.

The chain combines TRBV19 with TRBJ1-4; maybe TRBD1 (5 bases). Germline lookup yields CDR1 LNHDA and CDR2 SQIVND (reference sequence). V lost 4 bases and J 4 bases, leaving 16 bases between the germline ends. The CDR3 spans 16 residues. CDR3 bases: TGTGCCAGTAGTAAGGGGCGGGAGCCGAGTAATGAAAAACTGTTTTTT. Its translation is CASSKGREPSNEKLFF.

This clone was found a few times. The chain links TRBV6-6 to TRBJ2-3; D might be TRBD2 (6 bases). The CDR3 runs 14 residues. Germline lookup yields CDR1 MNHNY and CDR2 SVGAGI (reference sequence). Deletions cut 8 bases from V and 3 bases from J, with 15 bases between. The CDR3 nucleotides are TGTGCCAGCTTCGGGCAGCGGGCAACAGATACGCAGTATTTT. It codes for CASFGQRATDTQYF.

The chain carries TRBV6-5 and TRBJ1-1; tentative D call: TRBD1 (5 bases). Trimming left V 10 bases short and J 5 bases short, with 17 bases between. Germline V gene sequence: CDR1 MNHEY, CDR2 SVGAGI. This CDR3 is built from 13 residues. The CDR3 reads CATKREGRTEAFF. CDR3 in DNA: TGTGCCACTAAGAGAGAGGGGAGAACTGAAGCTTTCTTT.

The CDR3 loop reads CASSPPRVVGYTF. In nucleotides, the CDR3 is TGTGCCAGCTCACCACCGAGGGTAGTTGGCTACACCTTC. J is TRBJ1-2 and V is TRBV18; no clear D gene. Germline values: CDR1 KGHSH, CDR2 LQKENI. This CDR3 spans 13 amino acids. The V end was cut by 0 bases, the J end by 7 bases, with 9 bases between.

The chain combines TRBV7-2 with TRBJ2-3, with D unresolved. Between the trimmed V and J ends, which lost 1 base and 3 bases, there was a span of 14 bases. CDR3 length: 16 amino acids. Germline V gives CDR1 SGHTA, CDR2 FQGNSA. CDR3 sequence (DNA): TGTGCCAGCAGCTTAGTCGTGGTTTCGAGTACAGATACGCAGTATTTT. This translates into CASSLVVVSSTDTQYF.

V gene TRBV9 combines with J gene TRBJ2-3; no definite D call. Germline V lookup: CDR1 SGDLS, CDR2 YYNGEE. The V end lost 2 bases, the J end lost 2 bases, and 9 bases lay between the germline ends. This CDR3 contains 14 residues. This chain's CDR3 is CASSVKQITDTQYF. CDR3 DNA: TGTGCCAGCAGCGTTAAACAGATCACAGATACGCAGTATTTT.

V gene TRBV27 combines with J gene TRBJ1-2, with a tentative D call TRBD1 (6 bases). This CDR3 is 15 amino acids long. Looked up from germline, CDR1 is MNHEY and CDR2 is SMNVEV (reference sequence). V was pared by 5 bases and J by 4 bases, with 17 bases between. The CDR3 protein is CASSLDRRSLYGYTF. CDR3 in DNA: TGTGCCAGCAGTCTCGACAGGAGATCCCTCTATGGCTACACCTTC.

The chain recombines TRBV6-5 with TRBJ2-7, with a tentative D call TRBD2 (6 bases). This CDR3 comprises 14 residues. Germline assignment: CDR1 MNHEY and CDR2 SVGAGI. V lost 2 bases and J lost 4, with 12 bases in between. The CDR3 sequence is CASSYGRKLYEQYF. For the CDR3, the DNA is TGTGCCAGCAGTTACGGGAGGAAGCTTTACGAGCAGTACTTC.

As to this clone: The same CDR3 is also encoded by other DNA sequences in this sample. The genes are TRBV30 and TRBJ1-3; tentative D call: TRBD1 (5 bases). Between the trimmed V and J ends, which lost 0 bases and 2 bases, there was a span of 14 bases. The germline V gene encodes CDR1 GTSNPN and CDR2 SVGIG (reference sequence). This CDR3 contains 16 residues. The CDR3 here is CAWSVMGWGTGNTIYF. The CDR3 nucleotides read TGTGCCTGGAGTGTAATGGGTTGGGGCACTGGAAACACCATATATTTT.

The chain joins TRBV29-1 to TRBJ1-5; D perhaps matches TRBD1 (5 bases). The CDR3 is made up of 12 amino acids. Germline loops: CDR1 SQVTM, CDR2 ANQGSEA. The V gene lost 7 bases and the J gene lost 2 bases, with 9 bases spanning the gap. The CDR3 region is CSAGGGNQPQHF. Written as DNA, the CDR3 is TGCAGCGCCGGGGGGGGCAATCAGCCCCAGCATTTT.

CDR3: CASSLNTEAFF. CDR3 nucleotides: TGTGCCAGCAGCCTAAACACTGAAGCTTTCTTT. The genes are TRBV5-4 and TRBJ1-1; no clear D gene. The CDR3 spans 11 residues. Germline assignment: CDR1 SGHNT and CDR2 YYREEE (reference sequence). V was cut by 4 bases and J by 2 bases, with 3 bases left in between.

The chain couples TRBV5-4 to TRBJ2-1; tentatively, D is TRBD2 (5 bases). Trimming removed 0 bases at V and 8 bases at J, with 12 bases between. CDR3 length equals 14 residues. From germline, CDR1 is SGHNT and CDR2 YYREEE (reference sequence). CDR3 amino acids: CASSLAGVLYEQFF. For the CDR3, the DNA is TGTGCCAGCAGCTTGGCCGGGGTACTGTATGAGCAGTTCTTC. Using reference TRBV5-4 and TRBJ2-1 for the parts outside the CDR3, the full variable domain is ETGVTQSPTHLIKTRGQQVTLRCSSQSGHNTVSWYQQALGQGPQFIFQYYREEENGRGNFPPRFSGLQFPNYSSELNVNALELDDSALYLCASSLAGVLYEQFFGPGTRLTVL.

V usage is TRBV19 and J usage is TRBJ2-7; D call uncertain. Germline assignment: CDR1 LNHDA and CDR2 SQIVND (reference sequence). The CDR3 is made up of 11 amino acids. Trimming pared 6 bases from V and 5 bases from J, leaving 8 bases between. The CDR3 region has the DNA TGTGCCAGTAGCGATTTCGACGAGCAGTACTTC. Translated, it gives CASSDFDEQYF.

This sequence joins TRBV2 and TRBJ2-5, with D perhaps TRBD1 (6 bases). V was cut by 7 bases and J by 5 bases, with 11 bases left in between. CDR1 SNHLY and CDR2 FYNNEI come from the germline V gene. This CDR3 spans 12 amino acids. The CDR3 is CASTRDNETQYF. The CDR3 DNA reads TGTGCCAGCACTAGGGACAACGAGACCCAGTACTTC.

The chain recombines TRBV6-5 with TRBJ1-2; D gene uncertain. Trimming took 4 bases from V and 7 from J, leaving 22 bases between them. The V gene's germline CDR1 is MNHEY and CDR2 SVGAGI. This CDR3 comprises 16 residues. The CDR3 reads CASSSSLPGREGGYTF. The CDR3 DNA is TGTGCCAGCAGTTCCTCGCTTCCGGGAAGGGAGGGTGGCTACACCTTC.

The chain is built from TRBV2 and TRBJ2-7; D not resolved. The CDR3 is made up of 15 amino acids. V lost 1 base, J lost 0 bases, and 10 bases lay in between. Germline CDR1 SNHLY, CDR2 FYNNEI. CDR3: CASSEVGAVSYEQYF. Written as DNA, the CDR3 is TGTGCCAGCAGTGAAGTAGGAGCTGTCTCCTACGAGCAGTACTTC.

The chain uses TRBV6-1 and TRBJ1-3; TRBD1 matches at 7 bases. Germline V gene lookup returns CDR1 MNHNS and CDR2 SASEGT. The CDR3 consists of 14 residues. V was clipped by 1 base and J by 8 bases; unmatched bases: 5. The CDR3 nucleotides read TGTGCCAGCAGTGAAGTTCGCAGGGGGGACACCATATATTTT. Protein product: CASSEVRRGDTIYF.